This passage covers 6 T cell receptor beta chains from one sample sequenced in a study of cytomegalovirus exposure and HLA in healthy donors. With 60 Vbeta and 13 Jbeta primers, the PCR was carried out. Sequencing was performed with immunoSEQ multiplex PCR; in TCRdb, only in-frame clones are kept and a portion is missing. In the table there are more than 95,000 clones, over 65% of which are singletons. Sequenced input: PBMCs. Receptors originate from a woman aged 40 to 49 in good health and CMV-seronegative.

The V gene is TRBV27, the J gene TRBJ1-2, with D uncertain. Germline-derived CDR1 and CDR2 are MNHEY and SMNVEV (reference sequence). Trimming left V 8 bases short and J 3 bases short, with 19 bases between. This CDR3 is built from 15 residues. The CDR3 sequence: CASAFAKTRYYGYTF. CDR3 nucleotide sequence: TGTGCCAGCGCGTTTGCGAAGACGCGGTACTATGGCTACACCTTC.

The CDR3, as DNA: TGTGCCAGCAGCTCAGGGGGAGCGAGGTATTTT. This codes for CASSSGGARYF. The chain carries TRBV7-2 and TRBJ1-3; 7 bases line up with TRBD1. Germline CDR1 is SGHTA and CDR2 is FQGNSA. V was clipped by 4 bases and J by 16 bases; unmatched bases: 7. The CDR3 totals 11 residues.

This clone was seen more than once but under ten times. This chain links TRBV5-6 with TRBJ2-7; D is undetermined. CDR3 length equals 14 residues. With 4 bases removed from V and 0 bases from J, the gap between germline ends came to 11 bases. The germline gives CDR1 SGHDT, CDR2 YYEEEE. Written as DNA, the CDR3 is TGTGCCAGCAGCCGATGGCCTGACTCCTACGAGCAGTACTTC. This encodes CASSRWPDSYEQYF.

This sequence joins TRBV7-8 and TRBJ2-7; 10 bases are a match to TRBD2. V shed 5 bases, J shed 4 bases, and the junction held 8 bases outside the gene matches. This CDR3 has 15 residues. Germline CDR1 reads SGHVS; CDR2 reads FQNEAQ. The CDR3 loop reads CASSLQASGSYEQYF. For the CDR3, the DNA is TGTGCCAGCAGCCTCCAAGCTAGCGGGAGTTACGAGCAGTACTTC.

V is TRBV27 and J is TRBJ2-3; a possible D gene is TRBD1 (5 bases). CDR1 and CDR2 (germline): MNHEY, SMNVEV (reference sequence). This CDR3 spans 15 amino acids. The ends were cut back, 4 bases at V and 0 bases at J, with 11 bases in the middle. The CDR3 sequence is CASSSLTDSTDTQYF. CDR3 bases: TGTGCCAGCAGTTCTTTGACAGATAGCACAGATACGCAGTATTTT.

J is TRBJ1-1 and V is TRBV27; possibly TRBD1 for D (6 bases). Germline V gives CDR1 MNHEY, CDR2 SMNVEV (reference sequence). This CDR3 contains 16 residues. Trimming shortened V by 5 bases and J by 1 base, and 17 bases separated the two germline ends. CDR3 coding DNA: TGTGCCAGCAGTCATCGATACCCGGGACAGAACACTGAAGCTTTCTTT. Protein: CASSHRYPGQNTEAFF.